This T cell receptor (beta chain) stems from a study of cytomegalovirus exposure and HLA in healthy donors. The CDR3 sequence is 14 residues long. The germline V and J ends were trimmed by 3 bases and 4 bases, with 12 bases remaining between them. Per germline, CDR1 MGHRA and CDR2 YSYEKL. Sequencing was performed with immunoSEQ multiplex PCR; in TCRdb, only in-frame clones are kept and a portion is missing. Here the sample spans roughly 68,000 clones, 95% to 96% being singletons. Of note for this clone: The antigen is not known.

Study-level results: It was reportedly the case that the classifier diagnosed cytomegalovirus status with high specificity and sensitivity. In vitro work confirmed that three CMV-associated chains recognize CMV antigens.

The sequenced material came from PBMCs. This sequence originates from a woman aged 18-30 years in good health and CMV-seropositive. This chain links TRBV4-1 with TRBJ1-2, with D unresolved. CDR3 bases: TGCGCCAGCAGCCAGGGGAGGGCTAGCTATGGCTACACCTTC. Translation gives CASSQGRASYGYTF.